Below are 25 T cell receptor beta chains sequenced from a single sample in a study of shared clonotypes between healthy human individuals. Measured with immunoSEQ multiplex PCR; TCRdb has only the in-frame clones, and not every one. The data contain fewer than 850,000 clones, roughly 88% of them singletons. The sample consisted of memory CD8+ T cells from PBMCs. As for subset: CD45RO+ cells pooled with CCR7-negative TemRA cells. The source is a young man in good health. Some clones in this sample may be carry-over from other donors' samples.

A single count supports this clone. The genes are TRBV2 and TRBJ2-1; TRBD1 might be the D (6 bases). Looked up from germline, CDR1 is SNHLY and CDR2 is FYNNEI. The CDR3 consists of 16 residues. V was cut by 4 bases and J by 0 bases, with 13 bases left in between. The CDR3, as DNA: TGTGCCAGCAGTGGGGGACATTTGAGCTCCTACAATGAGCAGTTCTTC. This sequence encodes CASSGGHLSSYNEQFF.

The DNA of the CDR3 is TGTGCCAGCAGCCCGCGGGTTGGGGCCGCTCCCACAGATACGCAGTATTTT. Translated, it gives CASSPRVGAAPTDTQYF. This chain links TRBV7-9 with TRBJ2-3; the D call may be TRBD1 or TRBD2 (5 bases each). The V end was cut by 5 bases, the J end by 2 bases, with 20 bases between. The V gene's germline CDR1 is SEHNR and CDR2 FQNEAQ (reference sequence). This CDR3 has 17 amino acids.

This chain uses TRBV7-6 with TRBJ2-5, with D perhaps TRBD1 (7 bases). The CDR3 is 15 amino acids. Between the trimmed V and J ends, which lost 5 bases and 4 bases, there was a span of 17 bases. Per germline, CDR1 SGHVS and CDR2 FNYEAQ. CDR3 sequence reads: CASSIPRGVGETQYF. In nucleotides, the CDR3 is TGTGCCAGCAGCATACCCAGGGGGGTCGGAGAGACCCAGTACTTC.

The chain joins TRBV27 to TRBJ2-7; TRBD2 aligns across 8 bases. The CDR3 covers 14 residues. V lost 2 bases and J lost 4; bases outside the gene matches: 4. Germline V lookup: CDR1 MNHEY, CDR2 SMNVEV (reference sequence). The CDR3 sequence is CASSLISGGYEQYF. DNA for the CDR3: TGTGCCAGCAGTTTAATCAGCGGGGGATACGAGCAGTACTTC.

A remark on this clone: This same CDR3 is encoded by further DNA sequences in the sample. This chain connects TRBV4-1 to TRBJ2-3; possibly TRBD2 for D (5 bases). Per the germline V gene, CDR1 is MGHRA and CDR2 is YSYEKL. CDR3 size: 15 residues. V lost 1 base, J lost 3 bases, and 11 bases lay in between. CDR3 DNA: TGCGCCAGCAGCCAAGTGGTTGAGGGAACAGATACGCAGTATTTT. Translated, it gives CASSQVVEGTDTQYF.

The chain links TRBV2 to TRBJ2-7; D is possibly TRBD1 (5 bases). The CDR3 runs to 14 residues. With 6 bases removed from V and 0 bases from J, the gap between germline ends came to 12 bases. Germline CDR1 reads SNHLY; CDR2 reads FYNNEI. The CDR3 loop is CASSWTLSSYEQYF. CDR3 in DNA: TGTGCCAGCAGCTGGACATTAAGCTCCTACGAGCAGTACTTC.

The chain uses TRBV4-1 and TRBJ2-1, with D possibly matching TRBD2 (5 bases). This CDR3 is built from 17 residues. The V gene lost 4 bases and the J gene lost 7 bases, with 23 bases spanning the gap. Germline CDR1 MGHRA, CDR2 YSYEKL. The CDR3 DNA reads as TGCGCCAGCAGCCCGAGCCACTCGGGCGGACTCCTGAATGAGCAGTTCTTC. It yields the protein CASSPSHSGGLLNEQFF.

The chain uses TRBV2 and TRBJ2-7, with a weak D call TRBD1 (6 bases). This CDR3 is 15 amino acids long. CDR1 and CDR2 (germline): SNHLY, FYNNEI. Deletions cut 4 bases from V and 4 bases from J, with 17 bases between. The CDR3 DNA is TGTGCCAGCAGTGGCCGGGACAACTGGGCGTACGAGCAGTACTTC. It specifies CASSGRDNWAYEQYF.

V gene TRBV2 combines with J gene TRBJ1-3; D is uncertain. The CDR3 has 16 residues. Germline V gene sequence: CDR1 SNHLY, CDR2 FYNNEI. V was pared by 2 bases and J by 0 bases, with 11 bases between. The CDR3 DNA follows: TGTGCCAGCAGTGAAAATTCCATACTCTCTGGAAACACCATATATTTT. It encodes CASSENSILSGNTIYF.

This sequence joins TRBV6-8 and TRBJ2-3, with D perhaps matching TRBD1 or TRBD2 (5 bases each). V shed 7 bases and J shed 2 bases, with 22 bases lying between them. The CDR3 runs to 17 residues. Germline loops: CDR1 MNHGY, CDR2 SAAAGT. CDR3 sequence (DNA): TGTGCCAGCAAGGGGTCAGGGATCGGGGCAGACACAGATACGCAGTATTTT. Protein sequence: CASKGSGIGADTDTQYF.

J is TRBJ2-1 and V is TRBV4-1; D is ambiguous. Looked up from germline, CDR1 is MGHRA and CDR2 is YSYEKL. V lost 0 bases and J lost 6, with 12 bases in between. This CDR3 has 15 amino acids. As DNA, the CDR3 is TGCGCCAGCAGCCAAGATCGACTGCTCCTCAATGAGCAGTTCTTC. This translates into CASSQDRLLLNEQFF.

The CDR3 coding sequence is TGTGCCAGCAGCTCCGTCGGATCGGGGGCCATTCCCTACGAGCAGTACTTC. Its translation: CASSSVGSGAIPYEQYF. The rearrangement links TRBV7-9 to TRBJ2-7; D possibly uses TRBD1 or TRBD2 (6 bases each). The CDR3 has 17 amino acids. The germline V gene encodes CDR1 SEHNR and CDR2 FQNEAQ (reference sequence). The V and J ends lost 4 bases and 2 bases respectively, with 21 bases between them.

The rearrangement links TRBV9 to TRBJ1-2, with unresolved D. The ends were cut back, 4 bases at V and 8 bases at J, with 18 bases in the middle. The CDR3 sequence is 14 residues long. Germline V gives CDR1 SGDLS, CDR2 YYNGEE. CDR3 nucleotide sequence: TGTGCCAGCAGCATAAGCCAGGCGAGTGACGGCTACACCTTC. It yields the protein CASSISQASDGYTF. The complete variable domain, with remaining parts taken from reference TRBV9 and TRBJ1-2, reads DSGVTQTPKHLITATGQRVTLRCSPRSGDLSVYWYQQSLDQGLQFLIQYYNGEERAKGNILERFSAQQFPDLHSELNLSSLELGDSALYFCASSISQASDGYTFGSGTRLTVV.

The J gene is TRBJ2-2, the V gene TRBV4-2, with D possibly being TRBD1 (6 bases). The V gene's germline CDR1 is LGHNA and CDR2 YNFKEQ. Trimming removed 3 bases from V and 4 bases from J, with 15 bases in between. This CDR3 region has 16 residues. The CDR3 region has the DNA TGTGCCAGCAGCCACGAATGGACAGAGGGCACCGGGGAGCTGTTTTTT. Translated, it gives CASSHEWTEGTGELFF.

For this clone: Other nucleotide sequences from this sample produce the same CDR3. CDR3 nucleotide sequence: TGTGCCAGCAGCGCCAGCGGGAGGGGGTACAATGAGCAGTTCTTC. The encoded protein is CASSASGRGYNEQFF. The chain recombines TRBV9 with TRBJ2-1; 10 bases are shared with TRBD2. Germline lookup yields CDR1 SGDLS and CDR2 YYNGEE. J gave up 4 bases and V 3 bases, and 4 bases lay outside the gene matches. CDR3 length equals 15 residues.

V is TRBV4-1 and J is TRBJ2-7, with D perhaps TRBD2 (5 bases). The CDR3 runs to 15 residues. Germline CDR1 and CDR2: MGHRA and YSYEKL. Trimming shortened V by 4 bases and J by 3 bases, and 16 bases separated the two germline ends. DNA for the CDR3: TGCGCCAGCAGCCCCACCTCACTAGGCTTCTACGAGCAGTACTTC. Translated, it gives CASSPTSLGFYEQYF.

V is TRBV9 and J is TRBJ2-5; possible D gene TRBD2, 5 bases. CDR1 is SGDLS and CDR2 is YYNGEE in the germline V gene. V was cut by 4 bases and J by 1 base, with 14 bases left in between. This CDR3 has 15 amino acids. CDR3 sequence reads: CASSPWVGAQETQYF. The CDR3 DNA reads as TGTGCCAGCAGCCCTTGGGTGGGAGCCCAAGAGACCCAGTACTTC. The full variable domain, its missing parts supplied by reference TRBV9 and TRBJ2-5, is DSGVTQTPKHLITATGQRVTLRCSPRSGDLSVYWYQQSLDQGLQFLIQYYNGEERAKGNILERFSAQQFPDLHSELNLSSLELGDSALYFCASSPWVGAQETQYFGPGTRLLVL.

The V and J genes are TRBV7-9 and TRBJ2-7; a weak D match, TRBD2 (7 bases). The germline V gene encodes CDR1 SEHNR and CDR2 FQNEAQ (reference sequence). CDR3 length equals 18 residues. The V gene lost 4 bases and the J gene lost 3 bases, with 25 bases spanning the gap. In nucleotides, the CDR3 is TGTGCCAGCAGCTCAACACAGGGACTCCGCGGGAGCTTCTACGAGCAGTACTTC. Encoded protein: CASSSTQGLRGSFYEQYF.

As for this clone: The same CDR3 arises from other DNA sequences in this sample as well. The gene calls are TRBV7-9 and TRBJ2-7, with 7 bases fitting TRBD2. The CDR3 contains 13 residues. V was pared by 5 bases and J by 2 bases, with 3 bases of the junction left unmatched. Germline V gene sequence: CDR1 SEHNR, CDR2 FQNEAQ (reference sequence). As DNA, the CDR3 is TGTGCCAGCAGCCCGGGGGGAACCTACGAGCAGTACTTC. Protein sequence: CASSPGGTYEQYF.

The chain links TRBV7-9 to TRBJ2-7; 10 bases match TRBD2. V gave up 3 bases and J gave up 3 bases; unmatched junction bases: 11. The germline gives CDR1 SEHNR, CDR2 FQNEAQ (reference sequence). The CDR3 spans 17 residues. The CDR3 loop reads CASSFGEREGLYYEQYF. The CDR3 DNA is TGTGCCAGCAGCTTCGGGGAGCGGGAGGGCCTCTACTACGAGCAGTACTTC.

The rearrangement joins TRBV5-6 to TRBJ1-1, with D unresolved. This CDR3 region has 13 residues. The V gene lost 4 bases and the J gene lost 0 bases, with 7 bases spanning the gap. CDR1 and CDR2 from the germline V gene are SGHDT and YYEEEE. CDR3 sequence: CASSHTMNTEAFF. The DNA of the CDR3 is TGTGCCAGCAGCCACACCATGAACACTGAAGCTTTCTTT.

The V gene is TRBV5-6, the J gene TRBJ1-1, with 9 bases aligning to TRBD1. V lost 4 bases to trimming and J lost 1 base; unmatched junction nucleotides: 2. CDR1 is SGHDT and CDR2 is YYEEEE in the germline V gene. The CDR3 totals 14 residues. CDR3 protein: CASSTGGANTEAFF. The CDR3 nucleotides read TGTGCCAGCAGCACAGGGGGCGCGAACACTGAAGCTTTCTTT.

V and J are TRBV9 and TRBJ2-3; D assignment may be TRBD1 or TRBD2 (5 bases each). The CDR3 consists of 15 residues. The germline CDR1 and CDR2 sequences are SGDLS and YYNGEE. With 5 bases removed from V and 0 bases from J, the gap between germline ends came to 13 bases. The CDR3 loop is CASSGETASTDTQYF. In nucleotides, the CDR3 is TGTGCCAGCAGTGGGGAGACAGCTAGCACAGATACGCAGTATTTT. Combining the CDR3 with reference TRBV9 and TRBJ2-3 gives the whole variable domain DSGVTQTPKHLITATGQRVTLRCSPRSGDLSVYWYQQSLDQGLQFLIQYYNGEERAKGNILERFSAQQFPDLHSELNLSSLELGDSALYFCASSGETASTDTQYFGPGTRLTVL.

This rearrangement joins TRBV10-3 to TRBJ2-7, with D hard to call. CDR1 and CDR2 from the germline V gene are ENHRY and SYGVKD. V lost 3 bases and J 2 bases, leaving 17 bases between the germline ends. There are 16 residues in the CDR3. The CDR3 region is CAISERSSNPAYEQYF. The CDR3 bases are TGTGCCATCAGTGAACGTAGCAGCAACCCGGCCTACGAGCAGTACTTC.

The rearrangement uses TRBV21-1 and TRBJ2-5; the table's D call, TRBD1, has no DNA check behind it. TRBV21-1 is described as a pseudogene. CDR3 length: 17 residues. The CDR3 coding sequence is TGTGCCAGCAGCAAAGGGAATCGGACAGGTATACAAGAGACCCAGTACTTC. Translated, it gives CASSKGNRTGIQETQYF.